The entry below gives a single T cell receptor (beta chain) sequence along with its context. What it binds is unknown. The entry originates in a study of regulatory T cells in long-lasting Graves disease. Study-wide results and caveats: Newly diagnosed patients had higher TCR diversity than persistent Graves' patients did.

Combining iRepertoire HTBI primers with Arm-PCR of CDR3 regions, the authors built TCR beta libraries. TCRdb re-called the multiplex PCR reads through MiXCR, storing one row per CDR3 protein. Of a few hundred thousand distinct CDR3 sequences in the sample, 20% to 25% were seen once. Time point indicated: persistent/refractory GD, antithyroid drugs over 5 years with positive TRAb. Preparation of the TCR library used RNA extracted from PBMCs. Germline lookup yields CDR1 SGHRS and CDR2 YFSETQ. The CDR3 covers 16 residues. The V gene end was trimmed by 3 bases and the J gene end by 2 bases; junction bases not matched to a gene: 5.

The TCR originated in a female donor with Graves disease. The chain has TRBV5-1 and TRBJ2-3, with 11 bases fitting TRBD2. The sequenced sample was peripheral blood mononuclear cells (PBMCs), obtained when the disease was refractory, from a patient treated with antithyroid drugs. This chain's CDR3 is CASSSVAGGSTDTQYF. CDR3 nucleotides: TGCGCCAGCAGCTCGGTAGCGGGAGGGTCCACAGATACGCAGTATTTT.